Listed below are T cell receptor beta chains from one sample, sequenced in a study of cytomegalovirus exposure and HLA in healthy donors. TCRdb's table, derived via immunoSEQ multiplex PCR, lists solely in-frame clones and lacks some. Here the sample spans just over 150,000 clones, approximately 82% being singletons. The sequenced sample consisted of PBMCs. These receptors were obtained from a man aged 50-60 years in good health and CMV-seropositive. Both conserved end residues are part of each CDR3. A D gene is named only where the DNA matches it firmly. Rows may omit the clone size; those that give it use once, few, many or a size class.

D,size,V,J,length,DNA,CDR3
-,-,TRBV15,TRBJ2-4,16,TGTGCCACCAGCAGGGGGTCACTAGTACCTATAAACATTCAGTACTTC,CATSRGSLVPINIQYF
TRBD2,-,TRBV19,TRBJ2-2,17,TGTGCCAGTAGGGCGGGACTAGCGGGAGTAGTCTCCGGGGAGCTGTTTTTT,CASRAGLAGVVSGELFF
-,-,TRBV15,TRBJ1-2,13,TGTGCCACCGCCAGGGGAGATAACTATGGCTACACCTTC,CATARGDNYGYTF
-,-,TRBV6-4,TRBJ1-1,12,TGTGCCAGCAGGGGCCCAGGGCCTGAAGCTTTCTTT,CASRGPGPEAFF
-,once,TRBV25-1,TRBJ1-2,15,TGTGCCAGCAGTGGGATGCAGGGCTTCCTACATGGCTACACCTTC,CASSGMQGFLHGYTF
-,-,TRBV11-2,TRBJ1-6,13,TGTGCCAGCAGCTCGGGGAGGCGGTTACCCCTCCACTTT,CASSSGRRLPLHF
-,once,TRBV7-6,TRBJ1-2,15,TGTGCCAGCAGCCCTCCCTCGCAGGGTAACTATGGCTACACCTTC,CASSPPSQGNYGYTF
TRBD1,-,TRBV2,TRBJ1-1,16,TGTGCCAGCAGTATTCTGGACAGGGCGATGGACACTGAAGCTTTCTTT,CASSILDRAMDTEAFF
-,few,TRBV7-8,TRBJ1-1,11,TGTGCCAGCAGCTTAGGAGGGGAAGCTTTCTTT,CASSLGGEAFF
TRBD1,-,TRBV6-1,TRBJ1-5,19,TGTGCCAGCAGTGAATATGGGACAGGAAACATGAATAGCAATCAGCCCCAGCATTTT,CASSEYGTGNMNSNQPQHF
-,-,TRBV7-6,TRBJ1-1,14,TGTGCCAGCAGCCTAGGACAGAGGAACACTGAAGCTTTCTTT,CASSLGQRNTEAFF
-,-,TRBV6-1,TRBJ1-5,15,TGTGCCAGCAGACGACAGTACGAATCACATCAGCCCCAGCATTTT,CASRRQYESHQPQHF
TRBD2,-,TRBV27,TRBJ2-3,18,TGTGCCAGCAAACGGCTGGGGGTAGCGGGGGGGCGGGGTGATACGCAGTATTTT,CASKRLGVAGGRGDTQYF
TRBD1,-,TRBV2,TRBJ1-5,13,TGTGCCAGCAGTGTAGGGGGCTCTCAGCCCCAGCATTTT,CASSVGGSQPQHF
-,-,TRBV25-1,TRBJ1-1,14,TGTGCCAGCAGTGCGATGCAGGCGAACACTGAAGCTTTCTTT,CASSAMQANTEAFF
TRBD2,-,TRBV2,TRBJ2-3,12,TGTGCCAGCAGCGGGGACTATAGAACGCAGTATTTT,CASSGDYRTQYF
-,-,TRBV6-5,TRBJ1-6,15,TGTGCCAGCAGAAGGGGCGAGGATACAATTTCACCCCTCCACTTT,CASRRGEDTISPLHF
-,-,TRBV19,TRBJ1-5,13,TGTGCCAGTAGTCCCGGGATGACCCTGCCCCAGCATTTT,CASSPGMTLPQHF
TRBD2,-,TRBV14,TRBJ2-3,16,TGTGCCAGCAGCTACAGCGGGGGGGGCAGCACAGATACGCAGTATTTT,CASSYSGGGSTDTQYF
-,-,TRBV4-1,TRBJ1-4,14,TGCGCCAGCAGCCAAGATCGGGGTCTTGAAAAACTGTTTTTT,CASSQDRGLEKLFF
-,few,TRBV30,TRBJ2-1,16,TGTGCCTGGAGTGTACCCCCGGCTAGCCCCTACAATGAGCAGTTCTTC,CAWSVPPASPYNEQFF
TRBD1,-,TRBV7-6,TRBJ1-1,16,TGTGCCAGCAGATACCACCGGGACAGGGGGGACACTGAAGCTTTCTTT,CASRYHRDRGDTEAFF
-,-,TRBV19,TRBJ1-2,14,TGTGCCAGTAGTATAGAGGCGGGGGACTATGGCTACACCTTC,CASSIEAGDYGYTF
TRBD2,-,TRBV6-4,TRBJ2-2,14,TGTGCCAGCAGTGACGCTAGCGGGACGGGGGAGCTGTTTTTT,CASSDASGTGELFF
-,-,TRBV2,TRBJ1-3,16,TGTGCCAGCAGCGCCAGCGTTAGCAGGGCTGGAAACACCATATATTTT,CASSASVSRAGNTIYF
-,-,TRBV9,TRBJ2-1,12,TGTGCCAGTACGGACAGAAGGAATGAGCAGTTCTTC,CASTDRRNEQFF
-,-,TRBV5-1,TRBJ2-5,13,TGCGCCAGCAGCGGGGGACTCCAAGAGACCCAGTACTTC,CASSGGLQETQYF
-,-,TRBV4-2,TRBJ2-2,15,TGTGCCAGCAGCCCTGGGACTTTGAACACCGGGGAGCTGTTTTTT,CASSPGTLNTGELFF
TRBD1,once,TRBV18,TRBJ1-1,12,TGTGCCAGCTCAAAGGACAGGGCAGAAGCTTTCTTT,CASSKDRAEAFF
-,-,TRBV29-1,TRBJ1-2,12,TGCAGCGTTGAGTCTTCTTCCTATGGCTACACCTTC,CSVESSSYGYTF
-,-,TRBV5-1,TRBJ1-1,14,TGCGCCAGCAGCTTATTACAGATGAACACTGAAGCTTTCTTT,CASSLLQMNTEAFF
-,-,TRBV27,TRBJ1-1,14,TGTGCCAGCTCTCCGAGGGTCGGGGGCACTGAAGCTTTCTTT,CASSPRVGGTEAFF
TRBD1,-,TRBV2,TRBJ2-1,15,TGTGCCTCTGAAGGCCGGGACAGAGAGTACAATGAGCAGTTCTTC,CASEGRDREYNEQFF
TRBD1,-,TRBV19,TRBJ2-2,18,TGTGCCAGTAGTGGCCGGGACAGGACAAAGACGAACACCGGGGAGCTGTTTTTT,CASSGRDRTKTNTGELFF
-,-,TRBV7-2,TRBJ1-4,14,TGTGCCAGCAGCTTGGACAGAAATAATGAAAAACTGTTTTTT,CASSLDRNNEKLFF
-,-,TRBV5-1,TRBJ2-2,13,TGCGCCAGCAGCTTGGCGGTTACCGGGGAGCTGTTTTTT,CASSLAVTGELFF
TRBD2,-,TRBV25-1,TRBJ2-5,15,TGTGCCAGCGAGCGGGCGGGAGGGATTGGGGAGACCCAGTACTTC,CASERAGGIGETQYF
-,once,TRBV7-3,TRBJ2-3,15,TGTGCCAGCAGCAAAGGGGGGAGGGCCGGTGATACGCAGTATTTT,CASSKGGRAGDTQYF
-,-,TRBV29-1,TRBJ2-4,13,TGCAGCGTTCCAGGGTATTCCAAAAACATTCAGTACTTC,CSVPGYSKNIQYF